The 5 T cell receptor beta chains presented below share a single source sample, sequenced in a study of blood T cells in healthy people across ages. With a J-beta primer mix and a sample-barcoded 5' primer, a second PCR ran about 7 to 11 cycles. TCRdb reanalysed the 5' RACE reads using MiXCR and keeps one entry per CDR3 protein. This sample yields approximately 820,000 distinct CDR3 sequences, of which roughly 44% are seen a single time; around 21% belongs to the top ten. Sample: blood. The receptors originated from a man in his sixties in good health.

The chain combines TRBV4-3 with TRBJ2-7; 7 bases fit TRBD2. Germline trimming cut 0 bases from V and 0 bases from J; bases unmatched to any gene: 8. CDR1 is LGHNA, CDR2 YSLEER, per germline. The CDR3 has 17 residues. In DNA form, the CDR3 reads TGCGCCAGCAGCCAAGATCGGGGGAGGGGATACTCCTACGAGCAGTACTTC. Translated, it gives CASSQDRGRGYSYEQYF.

A few counts support this clonotype. The rearrangement joins TRBV6-2 or TRBV6-3 to TRBJ2-5; 12 nucleotides agree with TRBD2. After removal of 2 bases from V and 3 bases from J, the junction contained 7 bases not matched to a gene. Germline CDR1 is MNHEY and CDR2 is SVGEGT. The CDR3 is 17 amino acids. The CDR3 region is CASSYITRLAGEETQYF. CDR3 in DNA: TGTGCCAGCAGTTACATCACTAGACTAGCGGGGGAAGAGACCCAGTACTTC.

CDR3 nucleotides: TGTGCCAGCAGCCTGGGACTTTCCACCGGGGAGCTGTTTTTT. This codes for CASSLGLSTGELFF. The chain recombines TRBV7-2 with TRBJ2-2; TRBD2 might be the D (6 bases). Germline V gene lookup returns CDR1 SGHTA and CDR2 FQGNSA. V dropped 5 bases and J dropped 4 bases, with 11 bases sitting between them. This CDR3 is built from 14 residues.

The CDR3 DNA follows: TGTGCCACCAGTGATTTGGGGGGGGCTTCGAGCAATGAGCAGTTCTTC. Amino acid sequence: CATSDLGGASSNEQFF. The V and J genes are TRBV24-1 and TRBJ2-1; perhaps TRBD2 as D (7 bases). The V gene's germline CDR1 is KGHDR and CDR2 SFDVKD. The V and J ends lost 0 bases and 6 bases respectively, with 14 bases between them. This CDR3 comprises 16 residues.

In regard to this clonotype: The junction and the germline gene differ at one end; a read error may be behind it. The gene calls are TRBV12-3 or TRBV12-4 and TRBJ2-3, with D unclear. The CDR3 contains 13 residues. Here the CDR3 DNA reads TGTGCCAGCAGTTTAGGGTCATGGCATACACAGTATTTT. Protein product: CASSLGSWHTQYF.